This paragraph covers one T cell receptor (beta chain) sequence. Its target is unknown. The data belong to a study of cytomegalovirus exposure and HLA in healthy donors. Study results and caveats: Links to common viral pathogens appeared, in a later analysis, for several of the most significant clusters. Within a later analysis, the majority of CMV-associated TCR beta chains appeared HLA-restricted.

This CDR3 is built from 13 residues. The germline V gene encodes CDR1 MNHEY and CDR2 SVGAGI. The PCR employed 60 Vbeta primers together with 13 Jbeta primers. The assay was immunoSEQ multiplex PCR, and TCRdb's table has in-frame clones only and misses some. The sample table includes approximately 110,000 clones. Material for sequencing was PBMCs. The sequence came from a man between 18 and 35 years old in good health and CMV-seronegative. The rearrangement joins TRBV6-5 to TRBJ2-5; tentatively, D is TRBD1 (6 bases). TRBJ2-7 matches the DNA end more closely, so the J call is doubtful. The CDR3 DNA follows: TGTGCCAGCAAAAAAGGACAGCCCTACGAGCAGTACTTC. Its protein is CASKKGQPYEQYF.